This TCR beta chain was sequenced for a study of blood T cell repertoires in COVID-19. Some clones are missing from TCRdb's copy, which holds only in-frame ones; the method was immunoSEQ multiplex PCR. The sample yields about 260,000 clones, 90% seen once. The ends were cut back, 8 bases at V and 0 bases at J, with 13 bases in the middle. The CDR3 is 15 amino acids. CDR1 and CDR2 (germline): MNHEY, SVGAGI. Individuals drawn from approximately 26 US areas were about 18 to 95 years old. The clonotype was recovered from a woman aged 30 to 39 with acute COVID-19. Material: PBMCs or T cells enriched from blood (not recorded which). The chain carries TRBV6-5 and TRBJ1-4; possibly TRBD1 for D (5 bases). CDR3 coding DNA: TGTGCCAGCCTTGCAGGGATCTCAACTAATGAAAAACTGTTTTTT. This translates into CASLAGISTNEKLFF.